Below, one T cell receptor (beta chain) is given with its context. Assay used: immunoSEQ multiplex PCR; TCRdb lists only in-frame clones, some missing. The data contain around 85,000 clones, roughly 91% of them singletons. This CDR3 contains 14 residues. This record belongs to a study of identifying expanded T cells in peripheral blood. No infections or other immune events were documented during collection. This clonotype originated in a person aged 18 to 75 in good health. The V and J genes are TRBV7-5 and TRBJ1-2; TRBD1, the D gene given by the table, was not confirmed from the DNA. TRBV7-5 constitutes a pseudogene. The material sequenced was blood. CDR3 residues: CARSSSPGIYGYTF. The CDR3 DNA follows: TGTGCCAGAAGCTCCTCCCCAGGGATCTATGGCTACACCTTC.